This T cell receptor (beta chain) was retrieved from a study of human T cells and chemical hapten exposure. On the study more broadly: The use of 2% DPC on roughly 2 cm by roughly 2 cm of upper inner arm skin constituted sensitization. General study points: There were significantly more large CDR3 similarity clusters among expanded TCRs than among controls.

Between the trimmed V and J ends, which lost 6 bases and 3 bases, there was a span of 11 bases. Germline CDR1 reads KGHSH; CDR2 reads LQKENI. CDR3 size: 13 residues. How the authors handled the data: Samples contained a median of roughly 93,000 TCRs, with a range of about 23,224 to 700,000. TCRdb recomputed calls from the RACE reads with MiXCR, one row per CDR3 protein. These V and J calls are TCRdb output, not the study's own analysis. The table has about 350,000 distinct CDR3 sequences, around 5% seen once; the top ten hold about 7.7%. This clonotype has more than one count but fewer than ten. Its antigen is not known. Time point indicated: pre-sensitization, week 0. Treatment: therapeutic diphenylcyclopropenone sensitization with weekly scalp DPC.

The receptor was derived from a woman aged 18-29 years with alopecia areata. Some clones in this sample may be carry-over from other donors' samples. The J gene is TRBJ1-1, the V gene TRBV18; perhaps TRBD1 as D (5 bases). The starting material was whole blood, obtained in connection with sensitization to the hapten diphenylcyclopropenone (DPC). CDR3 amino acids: CASSPAGDTEAFF. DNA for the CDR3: TGTGCCAGCTCCCCTGCGGGGGACACTGAAGCTTTCTTT.